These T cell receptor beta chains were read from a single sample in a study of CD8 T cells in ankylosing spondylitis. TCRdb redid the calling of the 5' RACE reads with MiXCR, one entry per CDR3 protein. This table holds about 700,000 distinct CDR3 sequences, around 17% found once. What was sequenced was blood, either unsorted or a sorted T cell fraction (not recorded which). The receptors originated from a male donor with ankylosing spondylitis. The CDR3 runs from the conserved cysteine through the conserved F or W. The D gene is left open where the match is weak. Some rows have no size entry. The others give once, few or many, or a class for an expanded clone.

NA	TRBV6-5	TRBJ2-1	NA	TGTGCCAGCAGCGAAGGGTACGGTGAGCAGTTCTTC	CASSEGYGEQFF
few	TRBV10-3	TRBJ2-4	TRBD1	TGTGCCATCAGTGGCGACAGGGGGAACGCCAAAAACATTCAGTACTTC	CAISGDRGNAKNIQYF
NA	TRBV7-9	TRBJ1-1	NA	TGTGCCAGCACCTTTCACCCGACAGGTCCAAACACTGAAGCTTTCTTT	CASTFHPTGPNTEAFF
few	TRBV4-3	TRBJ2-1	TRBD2	TGCGCCAGCAGCCAAGATGGGGGGGTCAATGAGCAGTTCTTC	CASSQDGGVNEQFF
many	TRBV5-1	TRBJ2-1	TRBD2	TGCGCCAGCAGCTCCTCGACTAGCGGTTACAATGAGCAGTTCTTC	CASSSSTSGYNEQFF
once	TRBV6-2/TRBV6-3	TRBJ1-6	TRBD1	TGTGCCAGCAGTTACGAAAAGGACAGGGGAATTAGCTCCTATAATTCACCCCTCCACTTT	CASSYEKDRGISSYNSPLHF
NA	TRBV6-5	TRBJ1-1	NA	TGTGCCAGCAGTTACAGTTCGGGCAGGGTTAACACTGAAGCTTTCTTT	CASSYSSGRVNTEAFF
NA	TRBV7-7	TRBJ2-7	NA	TGTGCCAGCAGCTTAGTCGAGGGAAGGGAGCAGTACTTC	CASSLVEGREQYF
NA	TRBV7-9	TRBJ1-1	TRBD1	TGTGCCAGCAGCCGGGGGACAGGGGGTTTAACTGAAGCTTTCTTT	CASSRGTGGLTEAFF
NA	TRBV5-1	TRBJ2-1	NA	TGCGCCAGCAGCCTAGCTCCAGGGACCCACAATGAGCAGTTCTTC	CASSLAPGTHNEQFF
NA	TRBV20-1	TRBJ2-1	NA	TGCAGTGCTAGTCCCCGACCTGAGCAGTTCTTC	CSASPRPEQFF
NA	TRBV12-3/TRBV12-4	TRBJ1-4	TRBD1	TGTGCCAGCAGTGCCCAGGGGGCTCCTAATGAAAAACTGTTTTTT	CASSAQGAPNEKLFF
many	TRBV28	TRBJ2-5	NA	TGTGCCAGCAGTTTAAACAACAGGGTGGGGGAGACCCAGTACTTC	CASSLNNRVGETQYF
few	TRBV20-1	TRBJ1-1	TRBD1	TGCAGTGCCTTGGGTCGGGACAGGCGGAATATGGCTGAAGCTTTCTTT	CSALGRDRRNMAEAFF
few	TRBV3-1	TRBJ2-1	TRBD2	TGTGCCAGCAGCCAAGCGACTAGCGGGGGGTCTTACAATGAGCAGTTCTTC	CASSQATSGGSYNEQFF
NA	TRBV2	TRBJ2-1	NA	TGTGCCAGCAGTGAACCTACCGGACTGGCTAATGAGCAGTTCTTC	CASSEPTGLANEQFF
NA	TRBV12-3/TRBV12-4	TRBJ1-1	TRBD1	TGTGCCAGCAGGGACAGGGATCGGACCACTGAAGCTTTCTTT	CASRDRDRTTEAFF
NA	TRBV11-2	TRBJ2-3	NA	TGTGCCAGCAGCTTAGCGGGGATTACAGATACGCAGTATTTT	CASSLAGITDTQYF
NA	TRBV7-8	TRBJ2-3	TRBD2	TGTGCCAGCAGCTCAAGGACTAGTCGGGATTTT	CASSSRTSRDF
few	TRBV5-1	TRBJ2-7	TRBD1	TGCGCCAGCAGCTTGTCGGGACAGGGGACTAAATCCCACTACGAGCAGTACTTC	CASSLSGQGTKSHYEQYF
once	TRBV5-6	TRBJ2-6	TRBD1	TGTGCCAGCAGCCGGGACAGGGTGTCTGGGGCCAACGTCCTGACTTTC	CASSRDRVSGANVLTF
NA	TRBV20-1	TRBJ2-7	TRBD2	TGCAGTGCTAGACTCCTGACTAGCGGGAGGGCCAGGTACGAGCAGTACTTC	CSARLLTSGRARYEQYF
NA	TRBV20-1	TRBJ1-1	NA	TGCAGTGCTAGAGATGCGGGGGCGGGGGCTTTCTTT	CSARDAGAGAFF
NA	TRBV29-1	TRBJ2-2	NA	TGCAGCGTTACCACGAACACCGGGGGGCTGTTTTTT	CSVTTNTGGLFF
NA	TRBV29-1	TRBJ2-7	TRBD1	TGCAGCGCATCCCCAGGACAGGGCTACGAGCAGTACTTC	CSASPGQGYEQYF
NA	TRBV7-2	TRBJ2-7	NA	TGTGCCAGCAGCAGACGATCCGGGCCCCCCTACGAGCAGTACTTC	CASSRRSGPPYEQYF
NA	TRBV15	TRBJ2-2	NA	TGTGCCACCAGCAGAGTCGGCGTAGAAGCCGGGGAGCTGTTTTTT	CATSRVGVEAGELFF
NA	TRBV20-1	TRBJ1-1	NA	TGCAGTGCCGACCTTGGGGAGACTGAAGCTTTCTTT	CSADLGETEAFF
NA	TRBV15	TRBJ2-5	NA	TGTGCCACCAGCACTGACGGGGGGCAGGGGACCCAGTACTTC	CATSTDGGQGTQYF
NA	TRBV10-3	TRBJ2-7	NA	TGTGCCGCAGGGGTAGATGGATCCTACGAGCAGTACTTC	CAAGVDGSYEQYF
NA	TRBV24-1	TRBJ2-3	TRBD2	TGTGCCACCAGAGATAATGGGGGGGACACAGATACGCAGTATTTT	CATRDNGGDTDTQYF
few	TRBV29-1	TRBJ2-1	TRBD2	TGCAGCGTTCGTGGACTAGCGGAATACAATGAGCAGTTCTTC	CSVRGLAEYNEQFF
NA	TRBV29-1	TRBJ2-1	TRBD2	TGCAGCGTCCTCGGCCTAGCGGGACCCGATGAGCAGTTCTTC	CSVLGLAGPDEQFF
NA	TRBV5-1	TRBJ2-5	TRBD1	TGCGCCAGCCAGGGACAGCTGCAAGAGACCCAGTACTTC	CASQGQLQETQYF
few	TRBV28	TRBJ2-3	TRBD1	TGTGCCAGCACGCAACCGGGACAGGGTACCACAGATACGCAGTATTTT	CASTQPGQGTTDTQYF
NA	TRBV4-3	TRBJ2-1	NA	TGCGCCAGCAGCCAGGGAAATCCTAGGTCCTACAATGAGCAGTTCTTC	CASSQGNPRSYNEQFF
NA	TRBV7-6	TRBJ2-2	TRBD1	TGTGCCAGCAGCTTAGCCCCAGGGGGCGAGGTCCCCGGGGAGCTGTTTTTT	CASSLAPGGEVPGELFF
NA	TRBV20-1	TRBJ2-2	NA	TGCAGTGCTGGGCTGGGGTCCGCGACCGGGGAGCTGTTTTTT	CSAGLGSATGELFF
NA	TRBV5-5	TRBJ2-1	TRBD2	TGTGCCAGCAGCGGTTGGACTAGCGGGAGCTACAATGAGCAGTTCTTC	CASSGWTSGSYNEQFF
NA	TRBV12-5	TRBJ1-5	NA	TGTGCTAGTGGTCTCCTACCGGGACACCATCACTATCAGCCCCAGCATTTT	CASGLLPGHHHYQPQHF
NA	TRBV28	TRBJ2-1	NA	TGTGCCAGCAAAAGGAACTACAATGAGCAGTTCTTC	CASKRNYNEQFF
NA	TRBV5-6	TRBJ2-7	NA	TGTGCCAGCAGCTTGGGGGTTACCGCCTACGAGCAGTACTTC	CASSLGVTAYEQYF
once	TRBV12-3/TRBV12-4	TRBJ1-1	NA	TGTGCCAGCAGTTCGACTGGGGCGCGTAGTACTGAAGCTTTCTTT	CASSSTGARSTEAFF
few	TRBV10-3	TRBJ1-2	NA	TGTGCCATCAGTGAGTCGAAGGTCGGGTATGGCTACACCTTC	CAISESKVGYGYTF
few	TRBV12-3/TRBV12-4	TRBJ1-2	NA	TGTGCCAGCAGTTCCCAGGCAGGGGCGGCTGAACTATATGGCTACACCTTC	CASSSQAGAAELYGYTF
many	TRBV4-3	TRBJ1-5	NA	TGCGCCAGCAGCCAAGATAGGGCAGGGGTTCAGCCCCAGCATTTT	CASSQDRAGVQPQHF
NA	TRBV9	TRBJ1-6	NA	TGTGCCAGCAGCGGGGGCAGGGCCTCCGGGGGTTCACCCCTCCACTTT	CASSGGRASGGSPLHF
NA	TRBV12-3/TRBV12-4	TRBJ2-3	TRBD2	TGTGCCAGCAGCCCTAGCGGGAGGGCCGGATCAGATACGCAGTATTTT	CASSPSGRAGSDTQYF
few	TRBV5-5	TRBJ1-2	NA	TGTGCCAGCAGCATGGGGACGGCACCTAACTATGGCTACACCTTC	CASSMGTAPNYGYTF